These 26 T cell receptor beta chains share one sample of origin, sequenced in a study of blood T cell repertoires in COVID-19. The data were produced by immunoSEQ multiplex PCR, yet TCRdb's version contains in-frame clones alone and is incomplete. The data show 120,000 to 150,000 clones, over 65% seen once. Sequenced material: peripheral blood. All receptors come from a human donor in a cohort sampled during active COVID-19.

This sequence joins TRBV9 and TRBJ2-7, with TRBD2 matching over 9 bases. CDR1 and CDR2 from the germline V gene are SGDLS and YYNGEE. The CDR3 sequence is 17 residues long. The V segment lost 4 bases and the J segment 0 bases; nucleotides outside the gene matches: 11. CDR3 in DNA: TGTGCCAGCAGCTCCGGGGCTAGCGGGGTAATCTCCTACGAGCAGTACTTC. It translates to CASSSGASGVISYEQYF.

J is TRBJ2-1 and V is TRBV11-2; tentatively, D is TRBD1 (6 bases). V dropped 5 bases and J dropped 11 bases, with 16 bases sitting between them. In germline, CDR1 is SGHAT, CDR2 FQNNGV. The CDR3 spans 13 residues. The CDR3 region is CASSPMDGGKQFF. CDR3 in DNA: TGTGCCAGCAGCCCTATGGATGGGGGCAAGCAGTTCTTC.

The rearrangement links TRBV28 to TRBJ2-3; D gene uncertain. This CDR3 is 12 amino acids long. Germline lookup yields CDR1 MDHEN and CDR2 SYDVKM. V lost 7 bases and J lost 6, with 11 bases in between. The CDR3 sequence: CASTTPGDTQYF. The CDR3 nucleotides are TGTGCCAGCACCACACCCGGGGATACGCAGTATTTT.

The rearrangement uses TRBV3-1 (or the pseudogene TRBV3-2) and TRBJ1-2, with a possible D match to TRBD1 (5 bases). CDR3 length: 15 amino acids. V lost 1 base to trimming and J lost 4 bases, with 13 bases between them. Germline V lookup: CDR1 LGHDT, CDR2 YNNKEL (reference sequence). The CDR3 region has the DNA TGTGCCAGCAGCCAAGCCGGCAGGGTGGGCTATGGCTACACCTTC. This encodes CASSQAGRVGYGYTF.

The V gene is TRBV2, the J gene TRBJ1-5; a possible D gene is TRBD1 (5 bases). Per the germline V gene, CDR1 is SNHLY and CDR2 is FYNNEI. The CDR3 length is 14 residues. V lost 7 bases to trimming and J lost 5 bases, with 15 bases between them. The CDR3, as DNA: TGTGCCAGCACCGGTAGTGGGGGGGATCAGCCCCAGCATTTT. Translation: CASTGSGGDQPQHF.

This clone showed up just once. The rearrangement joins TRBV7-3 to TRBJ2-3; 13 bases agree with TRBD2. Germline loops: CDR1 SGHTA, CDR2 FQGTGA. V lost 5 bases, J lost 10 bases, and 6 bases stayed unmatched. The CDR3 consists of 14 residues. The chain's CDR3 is CASSTSGRATAQYF. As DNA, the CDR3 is TGTGCCAGCAGCACTAGCGGGAGGGCGACGGCGCAGTATTTT.

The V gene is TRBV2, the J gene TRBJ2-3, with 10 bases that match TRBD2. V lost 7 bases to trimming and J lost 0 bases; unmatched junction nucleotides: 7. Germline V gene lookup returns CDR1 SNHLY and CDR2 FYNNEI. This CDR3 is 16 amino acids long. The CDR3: CASKGGLATSTDTQYF. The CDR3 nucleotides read TGTGCCAGCAAGGGGGGACTAGCGACTAGCACAGATACGCAGTATTTT.

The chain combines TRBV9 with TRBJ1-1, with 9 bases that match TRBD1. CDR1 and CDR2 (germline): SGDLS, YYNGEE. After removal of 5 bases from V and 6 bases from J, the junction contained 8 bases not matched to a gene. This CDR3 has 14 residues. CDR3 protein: CASSPFRTGAEAFF. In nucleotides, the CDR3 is TGTGCCAGCAGTCCTTTTCGGACAGGGGCTGAAGCTTTCTTT.

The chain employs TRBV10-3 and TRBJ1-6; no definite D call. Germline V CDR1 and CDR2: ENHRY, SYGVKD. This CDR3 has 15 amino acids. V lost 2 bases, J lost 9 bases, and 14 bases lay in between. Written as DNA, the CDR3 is TGTGCCATCAGTGAGCGTTCCGACTCTGGTTCACCCCTCCACTTT. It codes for CAISERSDSGSPLHF.

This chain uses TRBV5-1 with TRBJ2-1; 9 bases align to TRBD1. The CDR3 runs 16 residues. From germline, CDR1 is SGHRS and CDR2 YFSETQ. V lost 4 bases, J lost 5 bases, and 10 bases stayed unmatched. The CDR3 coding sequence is TGCGCCAGCAGCCAGGGACAGGGCTCTGGGCACAATGAGCAGTTCTTC. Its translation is CASSQGQGSGHNEQFF.

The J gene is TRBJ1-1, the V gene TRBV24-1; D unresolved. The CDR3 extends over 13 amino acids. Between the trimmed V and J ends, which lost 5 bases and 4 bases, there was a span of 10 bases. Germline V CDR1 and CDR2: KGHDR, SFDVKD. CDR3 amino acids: CATSAGGTTEAFF. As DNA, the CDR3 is TGTGCCACCAGTGCTGGTGGCACCACTGAAGCTTTCTTT.

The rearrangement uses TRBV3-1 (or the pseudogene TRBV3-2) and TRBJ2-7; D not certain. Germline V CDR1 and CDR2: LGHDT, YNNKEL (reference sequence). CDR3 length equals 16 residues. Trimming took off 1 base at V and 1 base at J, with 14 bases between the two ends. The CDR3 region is CASSQVPGTDSYEQYF. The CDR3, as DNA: TGTGCCAGCAGCCAAGTACCCGGTACAGATTCCTACGAGCAGTACTTC.

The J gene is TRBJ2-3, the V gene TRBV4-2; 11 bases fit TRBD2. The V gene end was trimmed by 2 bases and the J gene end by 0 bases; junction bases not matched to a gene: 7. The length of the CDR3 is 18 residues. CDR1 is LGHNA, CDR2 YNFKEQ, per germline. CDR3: CASSQSRTSGGSTDTQYF. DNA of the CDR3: TGTGCCAGCAGCCAATCCAGAACTAGCGGGGGTAGCACAGATACGCAGTATTTT.

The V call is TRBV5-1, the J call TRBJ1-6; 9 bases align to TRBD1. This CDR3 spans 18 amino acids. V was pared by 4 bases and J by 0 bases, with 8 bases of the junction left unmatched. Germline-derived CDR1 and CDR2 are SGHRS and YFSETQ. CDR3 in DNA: TGCGCCAGCAGCCCGGGACAGGGTCGGAGCTCCTATAATTCACCCCTCCACTTT. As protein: CASSPGQGRSSYNSPLHF.

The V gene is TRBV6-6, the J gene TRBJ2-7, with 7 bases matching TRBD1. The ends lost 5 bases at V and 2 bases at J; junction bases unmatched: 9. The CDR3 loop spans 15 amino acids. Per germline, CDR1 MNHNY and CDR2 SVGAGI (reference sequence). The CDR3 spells CASSPNRDSAYEQYF. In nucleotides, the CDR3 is TGTGCCAGCAGTCCAAACCGGGACAGTGCCTACGAGCAGTACTTC.

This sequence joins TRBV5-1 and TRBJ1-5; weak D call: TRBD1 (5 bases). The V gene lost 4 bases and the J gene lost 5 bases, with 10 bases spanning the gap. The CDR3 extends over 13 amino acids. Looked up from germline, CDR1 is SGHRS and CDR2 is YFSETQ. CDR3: CASSQGTDQPQHF. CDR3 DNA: TGCGCCAGCAGCCAGGGTACGGATCAGCCCCAGCATTTT. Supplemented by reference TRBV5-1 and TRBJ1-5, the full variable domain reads KAGVTQTPRYLIKTRGQQVTLSCSPISGHRSVSWYQQTPGQGLQFLFEYFSETQRNKGNFPGRFSGRQFSNSRSEMNVSTLELGDSALYLCASSQGTDQPQHFGDGTRLSIL.

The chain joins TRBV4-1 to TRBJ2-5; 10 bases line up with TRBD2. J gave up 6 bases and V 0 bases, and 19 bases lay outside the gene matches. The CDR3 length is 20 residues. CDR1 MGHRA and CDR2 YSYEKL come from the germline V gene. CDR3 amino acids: CASSQDSDSGGRGGRKTQYF. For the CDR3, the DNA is TGCGCCAGCAGCCAAGATTCGGATAGCGGGGGGCGAGGGGGAAGAAAGACCCAGTACTTC.

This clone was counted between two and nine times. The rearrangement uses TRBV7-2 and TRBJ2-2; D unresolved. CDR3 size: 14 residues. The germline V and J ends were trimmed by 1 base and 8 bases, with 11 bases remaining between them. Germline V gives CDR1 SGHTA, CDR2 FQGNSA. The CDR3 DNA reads TGTGCCAGCAGCTTAGTGAGAGTCGCGGGGGAGCTGTTTTTT. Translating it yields CASSLVRVAGELFF.

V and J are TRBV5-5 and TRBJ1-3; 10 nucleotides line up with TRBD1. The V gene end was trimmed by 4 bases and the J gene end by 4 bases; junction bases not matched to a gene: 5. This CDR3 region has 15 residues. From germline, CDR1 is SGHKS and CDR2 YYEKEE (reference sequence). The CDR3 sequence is CASSRGTGVGNTIYF. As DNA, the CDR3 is TGTGCCAGCAGCCGCGGGACAGGGGTAGGAAACACCATATATTTT.

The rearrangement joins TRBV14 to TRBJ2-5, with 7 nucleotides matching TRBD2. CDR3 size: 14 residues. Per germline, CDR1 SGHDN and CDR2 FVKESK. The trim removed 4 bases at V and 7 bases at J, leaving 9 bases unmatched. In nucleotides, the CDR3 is TGTGCCAGCAGCCGGTCCGGGGGGTCTGGGACCCAGTACTTC. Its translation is CASSRSGGSGTQYF.

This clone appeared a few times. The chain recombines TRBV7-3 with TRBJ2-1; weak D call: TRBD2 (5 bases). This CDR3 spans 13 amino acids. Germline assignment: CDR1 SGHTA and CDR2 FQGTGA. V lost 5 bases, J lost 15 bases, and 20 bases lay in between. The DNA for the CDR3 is TGTGCCAGCAGCCTGAACTCCGGCGAGGGTGGGTTCTTC. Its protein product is CASSLNSGEGGFF.

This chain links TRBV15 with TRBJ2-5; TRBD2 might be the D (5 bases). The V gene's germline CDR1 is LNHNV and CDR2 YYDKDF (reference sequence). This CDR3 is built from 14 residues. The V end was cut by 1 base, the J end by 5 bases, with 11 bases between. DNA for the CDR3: TGTGCCACCAGCAGAGGGATCGGCGGGGAGACCCAGTACTTC. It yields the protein CATSRGIGGETQYF.

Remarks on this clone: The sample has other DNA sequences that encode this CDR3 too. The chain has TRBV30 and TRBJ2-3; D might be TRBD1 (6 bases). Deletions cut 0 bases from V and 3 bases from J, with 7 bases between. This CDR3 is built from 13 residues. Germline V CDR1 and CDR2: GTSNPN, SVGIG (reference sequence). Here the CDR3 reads CAWSVQGTDTQYF. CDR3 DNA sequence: TGTGCCTGGAGTGTACAGGGAACAGATACGCAGTATTTT.

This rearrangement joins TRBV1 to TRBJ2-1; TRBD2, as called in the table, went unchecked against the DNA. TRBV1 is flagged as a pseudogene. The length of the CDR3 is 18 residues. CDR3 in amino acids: CTSSQDSGSTHTHNEQFF. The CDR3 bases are TGCACCAGCAGCCAAGATAGCGGGTCGACACACACACACAATGAGCAGTTCTTC.

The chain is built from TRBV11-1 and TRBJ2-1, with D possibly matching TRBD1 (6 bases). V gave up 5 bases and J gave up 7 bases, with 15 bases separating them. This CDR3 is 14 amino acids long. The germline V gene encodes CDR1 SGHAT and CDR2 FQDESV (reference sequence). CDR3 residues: CASSQHRESNEQFF. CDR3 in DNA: TGTGCCAGCAGCCAACACAGGGAATCGAATGAGCAGTTCTTC. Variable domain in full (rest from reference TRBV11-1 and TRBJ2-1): EAEVAQSPRYKITEKSQAVAFWCDPISGHATLYWYRQILGQGPELLVQFQDESVVDDSQLPKDRFSAERLKGVDSTLKIQPAELGDSAMYLCASSQHRESNEQFFGPGTRLTVL.

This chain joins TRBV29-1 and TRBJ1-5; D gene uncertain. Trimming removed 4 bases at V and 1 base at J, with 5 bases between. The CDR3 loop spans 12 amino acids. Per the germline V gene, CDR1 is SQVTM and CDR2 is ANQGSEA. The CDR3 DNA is TGCAGCGTTGGGAGCAGCAATCAGCCCCAGCATTTT. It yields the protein CSVGSSNQPQHF. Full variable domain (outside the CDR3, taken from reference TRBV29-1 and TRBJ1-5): SAVISQKPSRDICQRGTSLTIQCQVDSQVTMMFWYRQQPGQSLTLIATANQGSEATYESGFVIDKFPISRPNLTFSTLTVSNMSPEDSSIYLCSVGSSNQPQHFGDGTRLSIL.